Following are 9 T cell receptor beta chains from one sample sequenced in a study of regulatory T cells in long-lasting Graves disease. Sample time point: newly diagnosed GD, antithyroid drugs for less than 3 months. The TCR library was made from RNA that had been extracted from PBMCs in TRIzol. iRepertoire HTBI primers and Arm-PCR of CDR3 regions built TCR beta libraries. Each CDR3 protein gets one entry after TCRdb re-called the multiplex PCR reads with MiXCR. The data show 450,000 to 650,000 distinct CDR3 sequences, with roughly a sixth seen just once and around 25% held by the top ten. The same data also went into a second study, on T cells in Graves' hyperthyroidism and ophthalmopathy.

The material sequenced was peripheral blood mononuclear cells (PBMCs), taken at new diagnosis, from a patient treated with antithyroid drugs. Source of these receptors: a woman aged 35-65 years with Graves disease.

This clonotype was observed many times. The chain links TRBV10-3 to TRBJ2-3; D not certain. Trimming removed 4 bases at V and 6 bases at J, with 8 bases between. Germline assignment: CDR1 ENHRY and CDR2 SYGVKD. The CDR3 is 12 amino acids. CDR3: CAISGVADTQYF. DNA for the CDR3: TGTGCCATCAGTGGAGTCGCGGATACGCAGTATTTT.

V and J are TRBV4-1 and TRBJ2-2, with D hard to call. Trimming left V 5 bases short and J 5 bases short, with 9 bases between. The length of the CDR3 is 13 residues. Germline assignment: CDR1 MGHRA and CDR2 YSYEKL. This CDR3 is CASSARRTGELFF. CDR3 nucleotide sequence: TGCGCCAGCAGCGCGCGGCGGACCGGGGAGCTGTTTTTT.

This clonotype was counted ten times or more. This chain joins TRBV27 and TRBJ2-7; possibly TRBD2 for D (6 bases). Germline-derived CDR1 and CDR2 are MNHEY and SMNVEV (reference sequence). Between the trimmed V and J ends, which lost 6 bases and 6 bases, there was a span of 15 bases. The CDR3 totals 13 residues. CDR3 nucleotide sequence: TGTGCCAGCAGACCCTGGGGGGTTAGCGAGCAGTACTTC. Its protein product is CASRPWGVSEQYF.

This clonotype was found many times. The chain couples TRBV30 to TRBJ2-7; no clear D gene. The CDR3 covers 14 residues. From germline, CDR1 is GTSNPN and CDR2 SVGIG (reference sequence). V lost 0 bases and J 0 bases, leaving 9 bases between the germline ends. The CDR3 nucleotides read TGTGCCTGGAGTGTACATCCTAGCTCCTACGAGCAGTACTTC. As protein: CAWSVHPSSYEQYF.

In this sample, this clonotype turned up a few times. The rearrangement joins TRBV12-3 or TRBV12-4 to TRBJ2-2; D possibly corresponds to TRBD1 (6 bases). V lost 6 bases and J 6 bases, leaving 11 bases between the germline ends. The CDR3 is made up of 13 amino acids. This chain's CDR3 is CASSTRGSGELFF. The CDR3 DNA reads as TGTGCCAGCAGCACCAGGGGATCCGGGGAGCTGTTTTTT.

This clonotype was counted a few times. The V gene is TRBV2, the J gene TRBJ1-1; 11 bases fit TRBD1. Trimming removed 6 bases from V and 10 bases from J; junction bases left unmatched: 7. The CDR3 is 13 residues long. The germline gives CDR1 SNHLY, CDR2 FYNNEI. For the CDR3, the DNA is TGTGCCAGCAGCTGGGACAGGGGGTATGGAGCTTTCTTT. It translates to CASSWDRGYGAFF.

This sequence joins TRBV4-2 and TRBJ1-5, with 9 bases matching TRBD1. Germline V CDR1 and CDR2: LGHNA, YNFKEQ. The CDR3 is made up of 15 amino acids. V trimming: 2 bases; J trimming: 5 bases; junction bases outside the gene matches: 4. CDR3 coding DNA: TGTGCCAGCAGCCAACACGACAGGGGGGATCAGCCCCAGCATTTT. Residues: CASSQHDRGDQPQHF.

This clonotype was recorded at least ten times. The chain has TRBV12-3 or TRBV12-4 and TRBJ2-5; tentative D call: TRBD2 (6 bases). The CDR3 has 12 amino acids. The germline V and J ends were trimmed by 8 bases and 7 bases, with 14 bases remaining between them. CDR3 residues: CASRLALGTQYF. The DNA for the CDR3 is TGTGCCAGCCGGCTAGCGCTGGGGACCCAGTACTTC.

This chain connects TRBV3-1 to TRBJ2-5; D may correspond to TRBD1 or TRBD2 (6 bases each). Germline CDR1 LGHDT, CDR2 YNNKEL (reference sequence). The V and J ends lost 4 bases and 2 bases respectively, with 14 bases between them. The length of the CDR3 is 15 residues. The CDR3 is CASSRRGGNQETQYF. In DNA form, the CDR3 reads TGTGCCAGCAGCCGGAGAGGGGGGAATCAAGAGACCCAGTACTTC.